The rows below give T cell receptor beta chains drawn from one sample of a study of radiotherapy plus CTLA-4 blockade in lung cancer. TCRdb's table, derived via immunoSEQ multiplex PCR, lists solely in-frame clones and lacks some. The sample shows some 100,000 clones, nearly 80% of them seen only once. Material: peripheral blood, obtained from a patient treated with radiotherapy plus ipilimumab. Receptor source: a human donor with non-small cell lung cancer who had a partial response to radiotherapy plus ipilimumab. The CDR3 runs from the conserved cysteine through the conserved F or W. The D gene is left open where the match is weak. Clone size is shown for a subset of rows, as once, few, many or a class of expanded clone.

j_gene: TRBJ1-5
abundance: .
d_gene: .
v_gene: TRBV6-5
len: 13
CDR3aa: CASSEWGTQPQHF
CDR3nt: TGTGCCAGCAGTGAATGGGGGACACAGCCCCAGCATTTT

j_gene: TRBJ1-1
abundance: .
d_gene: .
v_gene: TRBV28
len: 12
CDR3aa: CASSLRSEKAFF
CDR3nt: TGTGCCAGCAGTTTACGATCAGAAAAAGCTTTCTTT

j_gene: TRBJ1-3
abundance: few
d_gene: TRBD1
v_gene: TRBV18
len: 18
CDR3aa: CASTRDRERGTFGNTIYF
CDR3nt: TGTGCCAGCACCCGGGACAGGGAGAGGGGGACCTTTGGAAACACCATATATTTT

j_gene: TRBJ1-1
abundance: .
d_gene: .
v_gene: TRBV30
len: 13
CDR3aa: CAWSVKGVTEAFF
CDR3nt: TGTGCCTGGAGTGTGAAGGGGGTCACTGAAGCTTTCTTT

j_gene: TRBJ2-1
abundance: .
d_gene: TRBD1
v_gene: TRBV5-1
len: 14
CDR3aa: CASSSDRANHEQFF
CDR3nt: TGCGCCAGCAGCTCGGACAGGGCCAACCATGAGCAGTTCTTC

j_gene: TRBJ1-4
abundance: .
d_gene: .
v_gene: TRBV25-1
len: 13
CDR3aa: CASVWGPDEKLFF
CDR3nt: TGTGCCAGCGTCTGGGGGCCGGATGAAAAACTGTTTTTT

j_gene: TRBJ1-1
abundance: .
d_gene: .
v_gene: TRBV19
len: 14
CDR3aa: CASSIGAPGTEAFF
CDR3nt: TGTGCCAGTAGTATTGGGGCGCCAGGCACTGAAGCTTTCTTT

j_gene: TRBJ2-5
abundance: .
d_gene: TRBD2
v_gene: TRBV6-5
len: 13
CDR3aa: CASSPGTTRGAYF
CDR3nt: TGTGCCAGCAGCCCCGGGACTACGAGGGGCGCGTACTTC

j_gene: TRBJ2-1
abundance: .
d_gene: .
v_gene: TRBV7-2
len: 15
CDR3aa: CASSARGIGYNEQFF
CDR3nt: TGTGCCAGCAGCGCGAGGGGGATCGGATACAATGAGCAGTTCTTC

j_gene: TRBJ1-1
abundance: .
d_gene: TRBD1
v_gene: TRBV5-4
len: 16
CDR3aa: CASSLGAGQRNTEAFF
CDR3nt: TGTGCCAGCAGCTTAGGGGCGGGACAGAGGAACACTGAAGCTTTCTTT

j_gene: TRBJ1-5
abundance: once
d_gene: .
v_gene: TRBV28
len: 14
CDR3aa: CASRSPGGSQPQHF
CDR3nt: TGTGCCAGCCGTTCCCCGGGGGGGAGTCAGCCCCAGCATTTT

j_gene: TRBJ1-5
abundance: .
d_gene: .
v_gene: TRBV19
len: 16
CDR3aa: CASSSFSGVRNQPQHF
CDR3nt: TGTGCCAGTAGTTCCTTCTCGGGGGTCCGCAATCAGCCCCAGCATTTT

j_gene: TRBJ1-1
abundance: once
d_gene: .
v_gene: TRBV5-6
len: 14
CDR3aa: CASSLGAGNTEAFF
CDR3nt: TGTGCCAGCAGCTTGGGCGCGGGGAACACTGAAGCTTTCTTT

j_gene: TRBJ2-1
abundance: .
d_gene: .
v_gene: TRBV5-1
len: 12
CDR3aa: CASRERAHEQFF
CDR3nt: TGCGCCAGCAGGGAGAGAGCCCATGAGCAGTTCTTC

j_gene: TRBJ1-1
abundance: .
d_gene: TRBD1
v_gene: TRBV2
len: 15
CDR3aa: CASSKDRAGNTEAFF
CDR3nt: TGTGCCAGCAGTAAAGACAGGGCCGGGAACACTGAAGCTTTCTTT

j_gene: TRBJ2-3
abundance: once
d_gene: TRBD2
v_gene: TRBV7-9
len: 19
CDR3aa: CASSFTRKTSGDFTDTQYF
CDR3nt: TGTGCCAGCAGCTTCACCCGAAAGACAAGCGGGGACTTTACAGATACGCAGTATTTT

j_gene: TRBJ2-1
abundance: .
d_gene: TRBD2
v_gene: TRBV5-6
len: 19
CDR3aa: CASSLGILAGGSGGNEQFF
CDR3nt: TGTGCCAGCAGCTTGGGGATACTAGCGGGAGGGTCCGGGGGCAATGAGCAGTTCTTC

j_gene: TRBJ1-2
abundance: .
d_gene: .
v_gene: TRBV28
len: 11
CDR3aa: CASSFRAGDTF
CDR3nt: TGTGCCAGCAGTTTTCGGGCAGGGGATACCTTC

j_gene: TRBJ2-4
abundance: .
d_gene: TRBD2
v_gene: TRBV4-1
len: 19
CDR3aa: CASSQDAAGGGSAKNIQYF
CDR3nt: TGCGCCAGCAGCCAAGATGCTGCGGGAGGGGGCTCGGCCAAAAACATTCAGTACTTC

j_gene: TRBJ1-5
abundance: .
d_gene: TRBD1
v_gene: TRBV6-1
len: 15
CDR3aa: CASTGTGSSNQPQHF
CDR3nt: TGTGCCAGCACCGGGACAGGGTCTAGCAATCAGCCCCAGCATTTT

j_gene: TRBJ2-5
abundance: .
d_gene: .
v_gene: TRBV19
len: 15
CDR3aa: CASSISGTYQETQYF
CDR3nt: TGTGCCAGTAGTATCTCAGGGACATACCAAGAGACCCAGTACTTC

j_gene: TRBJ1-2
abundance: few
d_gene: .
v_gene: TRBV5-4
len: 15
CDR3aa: CASSQPDTTNYGYTF
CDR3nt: TGTGCCAGCAGCCAACCAGACACAACTAACTATGGCTACACCTTC

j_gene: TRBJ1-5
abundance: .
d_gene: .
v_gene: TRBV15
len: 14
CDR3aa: CATSSQTISSPQHF
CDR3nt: TGTGCCACCAGCAGTCAAACTATCAGTTCGCCCCAGCATTTT

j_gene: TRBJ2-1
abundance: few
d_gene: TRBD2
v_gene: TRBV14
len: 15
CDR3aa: CASSNLAGLRNEQFF
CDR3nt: TGTGCCAGCAGCAATTTAGCGGGACTTCGCAATGAGCAGTTCTTC

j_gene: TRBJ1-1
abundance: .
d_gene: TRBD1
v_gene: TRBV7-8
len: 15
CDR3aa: CASSLTGGLNTEAFF
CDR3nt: TGTGCCAGCAGCCTGACAGGGGGCCTGAACACTGAAGCTTTCTTT

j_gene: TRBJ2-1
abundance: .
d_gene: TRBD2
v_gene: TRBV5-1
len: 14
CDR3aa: CASRLAGEYNEQFF
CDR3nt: TGCGCCAGCAGGTTAGCGGGAGAGTATAATGAGCAGTTCTTC

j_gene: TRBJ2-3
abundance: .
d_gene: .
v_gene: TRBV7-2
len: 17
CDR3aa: CASSLRGGLTGPDTQYF
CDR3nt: TGTGCCAGCAGCTTAAGGGGGGGTCTGACAGGTCCAGATACGCAGTATTTT

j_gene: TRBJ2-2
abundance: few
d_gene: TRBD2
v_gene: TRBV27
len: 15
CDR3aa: CASSLKAGVGGELFF
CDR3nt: TGTGCCAGCAGTTTAAAAGCGGGAGTTGGCGGGGAGCTGTTTTTT

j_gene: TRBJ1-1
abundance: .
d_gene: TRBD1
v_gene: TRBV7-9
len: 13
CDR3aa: CASSLQGDTEAFF
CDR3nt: TGTGCCAGCAGCCTACAGGGGGACACTGAAGCTTTCTTT

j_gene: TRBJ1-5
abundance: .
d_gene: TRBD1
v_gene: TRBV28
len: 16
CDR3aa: CASSLIYRGPNQPQHF
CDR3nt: TGTGCCAGCAGTTTAATTTACAGGGGGCCGAATCAGCCCCAGCATTTT

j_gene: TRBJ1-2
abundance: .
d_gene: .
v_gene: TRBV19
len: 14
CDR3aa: CASTYWAGDAGYTF
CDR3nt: TGTGCCAGTACCTATTGGGCAGGGGATGCTGGCTACACCTTC

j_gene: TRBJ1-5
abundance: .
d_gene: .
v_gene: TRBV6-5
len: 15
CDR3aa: CASSPGPHSNQPQHF
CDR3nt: TGTGCCAGCAGTCCAGGGCCTCATAGCAATCAGCCCCAGCATTTT

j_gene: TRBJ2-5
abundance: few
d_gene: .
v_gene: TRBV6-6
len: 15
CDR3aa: CASSYNKGLQETQYF
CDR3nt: TGTGCCAGCAGTTACAATAAGGGACTCCAAGAGACCCAGTACTTC

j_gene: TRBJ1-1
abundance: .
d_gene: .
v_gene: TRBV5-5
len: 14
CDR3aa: CASSLVPGGTEAFF
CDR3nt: TGTGCCAGCAGCTTGGTTCCCGGGGGCACTGAAGCTTTCTTT

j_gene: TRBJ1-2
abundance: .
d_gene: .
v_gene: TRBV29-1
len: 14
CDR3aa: CSAATGNLNYGYTF
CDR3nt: TGCAGCGCCGCTACAGGAAACCTTAACTATGGCTACACCTTC

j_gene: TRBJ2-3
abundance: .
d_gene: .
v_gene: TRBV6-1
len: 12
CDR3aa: CASRPVADTQYF
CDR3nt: TGTGCCAGCAGGCCCGTTGCGGATACGCAGTATTTT

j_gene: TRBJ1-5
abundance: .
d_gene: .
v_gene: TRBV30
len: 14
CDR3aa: CAWSGGGENQPQHF
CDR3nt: TGTGCCTGGAGTGGGGGCGGCGAAAATCAGCCCCAGCATTTT

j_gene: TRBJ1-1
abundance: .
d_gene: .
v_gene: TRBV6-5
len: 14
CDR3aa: CASSLTGQQAEAFF
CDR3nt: TGTGCCAGCAGTTTGACAGGCCAACAAGCTGAAGCTTTCTTT

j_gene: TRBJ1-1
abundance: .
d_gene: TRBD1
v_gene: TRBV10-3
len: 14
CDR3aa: CAISSGQGPTEAFF
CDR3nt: TGTGCCATCAGTTCGGGACAGGGCCCGACTGAAGCTTTCTTT

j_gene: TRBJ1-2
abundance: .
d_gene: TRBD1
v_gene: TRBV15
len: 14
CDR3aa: CATTPGGVRGQRNF
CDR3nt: TGTGCCACCACTCCAGGGGGAGTAAGGGGACAAAGGAATTTC

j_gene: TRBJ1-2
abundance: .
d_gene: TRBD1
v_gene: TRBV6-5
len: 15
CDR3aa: CASSYRDRAINGYTF
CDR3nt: TGTGCCAGCAGTTACAGGGACAGGGCCATTAATGGCTACACCTTC

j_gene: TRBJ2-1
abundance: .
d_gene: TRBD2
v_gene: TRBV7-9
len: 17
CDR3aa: CASSHTRAGGAYNEQFF
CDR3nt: TGTGCCAGCAGTCATACTCGAGCGGGAGGCGCCTACAATGAGCAGTTCTTC

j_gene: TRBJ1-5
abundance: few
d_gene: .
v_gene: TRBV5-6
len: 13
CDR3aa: CASSFRGHQPQHF
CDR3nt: TGTGCCAGCAGCTTCCGAGGGCATCAGCCCCAGCATTTT

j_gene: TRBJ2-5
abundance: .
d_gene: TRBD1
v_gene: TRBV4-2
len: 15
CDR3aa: CASSQRPGGQETQYF
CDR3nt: TGTGCCAGCAGCCAGCGCCCAGGGGGACAAGAGACCCAGTACTTC

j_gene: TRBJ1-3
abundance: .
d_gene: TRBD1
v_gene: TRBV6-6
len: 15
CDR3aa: CASSYSGQGVNTIYF
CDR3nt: TGTGCCAGCAGTTACTCGGGGCAGGGGGTCAACACCATATATTTT

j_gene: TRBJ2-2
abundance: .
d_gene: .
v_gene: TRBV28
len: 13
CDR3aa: CASSLRVPGELFF
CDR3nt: TGTGCCAGCAGTCTGAGGGTTCCCGGGGAGCTGTTTTTT

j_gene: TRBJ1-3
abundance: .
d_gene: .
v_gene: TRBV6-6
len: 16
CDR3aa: CASSLPPGSSGNTIYF
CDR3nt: TGTGCCAGCAGTTTACCGCCGGGGTCCTCTGGAAACACCATATATTTT

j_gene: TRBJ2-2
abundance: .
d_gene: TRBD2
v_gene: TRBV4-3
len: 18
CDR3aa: CASSRTSGSLGNTGELFF
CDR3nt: TGCGCCAGCAGCCGGACTAGCGGGTCACTGGGGAACACCGGGGAGCTGTTTTTT

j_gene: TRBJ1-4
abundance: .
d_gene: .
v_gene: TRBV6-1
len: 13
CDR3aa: CASAERTNEKLFF
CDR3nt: TGTGCCAGCGCGGAGAGGACAAATGAAAAACTGTTTTTT

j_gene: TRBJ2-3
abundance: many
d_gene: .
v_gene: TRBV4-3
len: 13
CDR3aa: CASSQSFADTQYF
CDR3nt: TGCGCCAGCAGCCAATCTTTTGCGGATACGCAGTATTTT

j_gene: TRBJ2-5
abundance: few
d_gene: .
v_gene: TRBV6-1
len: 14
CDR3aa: CASSLEELQETQYF
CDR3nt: TGTGCCAGCAGCCTAGAGGAATTACAAGAGACCCAGTACTTC

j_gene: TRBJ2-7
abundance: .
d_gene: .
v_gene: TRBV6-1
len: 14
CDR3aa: CASSRQDASYEQYF
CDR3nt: TGTGCCAGCAGCCGACAAGATGCTTCCTACGAGCAGTACTTC

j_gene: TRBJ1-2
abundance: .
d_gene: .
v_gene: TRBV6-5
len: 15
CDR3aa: CASSRGQVANYGYTF
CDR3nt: TGTGCCAGCAGTCGTGGGCAGGTAGCTAACTATGGCTACACCTTC

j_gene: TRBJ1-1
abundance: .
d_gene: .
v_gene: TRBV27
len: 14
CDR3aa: CASSSVLGGTEAFF
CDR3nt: TGTGCCAGCAGTTCTGTTTTGGGGGGAACTGAAGCTTTCTTT